This T cell receptor beta chain was identified in a study of type 1 and type 2 diabetes patients. Genomic DNA was the PCR template. Amplification of the beta chain CDR3 used 30 forward and 13 reverse multiplex primers. TCRdb reprocessed the multiplex PCR reads via MiXCR and lists one record per CDR3 protein. The table includes under 300,000 distinct CDR3 sequences, around 47% detected once. All diabetic donors were classified as either type 1 or type 2 diabetes. Looked up from germline, CDR1 is MDHEN and CDR2 is SYDVKM. The CDR3 spans 17 residues. The junction had 11 bases not matched to a gene; V was cut back by 5 bases and J by 7 bases.

This sequence originates from a young man with type 2 diabetes. The gene calls are TRBV28 and TRBJ2-1; 13 bases match TRBD2. The specimen sequenced was peripheral blood mononuclear cells (PBMCs). The CDR3, as DNA: TGTGCCAGCAGTCCAACGAGACTAGCGGGAGGTCGGAATGAGCAGTTCTTC. Translating it yields CASSPTRLAGGRNEQFF.